This TCR beta chain was obtained from a study of identical twins. TCRdb recomputed calls from the 5' RACE reads with MiXCR, one row per CDR3 protein. The sample holds more than 350,000 distinct CDR3 sequences, about 10% seen once. Germline CDR1 is SEHNR and CDR2 is FQNEAQ (reference sequence). This CDR3 has 16 residues. V trimming: 1 base; J trimming: 3 bases; junction bases outside the gene matches: 8. Study-wide results and caveats: The more abundant beta clonotypes in cord blood had fewer insertions, and memory repertoires did not show this.

This clonotype was seen a handful of times. Its antigen is as yet unknown. This chain uses TRBV7-9 with TRBJ1-1; 7 bases are a match to TRBD1. The sample taken for sequencing was naive T cells sorted from blood. The receptor was isolated from a woman between 45 and 65 years old in good health. The DNA for the CDR3 is TGTGCCAGCAGCTTAGTGCAGGGGGGCTTGTACACTGAAGCTTTCTTT. This translates into CASSLVQGGLYTEAFF.